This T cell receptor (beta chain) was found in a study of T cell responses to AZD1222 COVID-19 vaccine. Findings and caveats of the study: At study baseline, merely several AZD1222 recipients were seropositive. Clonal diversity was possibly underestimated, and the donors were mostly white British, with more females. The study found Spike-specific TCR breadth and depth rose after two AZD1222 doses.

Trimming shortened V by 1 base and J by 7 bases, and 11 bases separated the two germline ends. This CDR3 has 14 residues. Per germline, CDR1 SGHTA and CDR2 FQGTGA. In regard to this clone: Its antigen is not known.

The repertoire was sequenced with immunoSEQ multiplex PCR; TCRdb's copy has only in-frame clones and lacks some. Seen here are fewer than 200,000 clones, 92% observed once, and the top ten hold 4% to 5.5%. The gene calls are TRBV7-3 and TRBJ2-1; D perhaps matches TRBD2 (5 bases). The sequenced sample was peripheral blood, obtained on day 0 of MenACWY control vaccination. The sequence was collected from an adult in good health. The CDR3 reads CASSLSLSGNEQFF. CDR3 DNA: TGTGCCAGCAGCTTAAGTCTCAGCGGAAATGAGCAGTTCTTC.